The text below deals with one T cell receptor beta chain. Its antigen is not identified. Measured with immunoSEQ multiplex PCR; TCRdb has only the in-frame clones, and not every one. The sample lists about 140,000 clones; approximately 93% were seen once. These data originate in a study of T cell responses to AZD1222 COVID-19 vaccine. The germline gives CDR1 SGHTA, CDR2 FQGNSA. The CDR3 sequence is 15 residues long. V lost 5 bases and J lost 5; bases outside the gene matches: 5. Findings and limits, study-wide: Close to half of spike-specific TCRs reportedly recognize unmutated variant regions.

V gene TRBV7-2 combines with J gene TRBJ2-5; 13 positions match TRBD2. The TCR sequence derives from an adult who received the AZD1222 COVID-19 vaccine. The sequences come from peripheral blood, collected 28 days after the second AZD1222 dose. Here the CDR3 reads CASSRGLAGFETQYF. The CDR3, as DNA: TGTGCCAGCAGCAGGGGACTAGCGGGATTTGAGACCCAGTACTTC. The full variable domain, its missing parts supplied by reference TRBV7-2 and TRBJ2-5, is GAGVSQSPSNKVTEKGKDVELRCDPISGHTALYWYRQSLGQGLEFLIYFQGNSAPDKSGLPSDRFSAERTGGSVSTLTIQRTQQEDSAVYLCASSRGLAGFETQYFGPGTRLLVL.